The entry below gives a single TCR beta chain sequence along with its context. Its target is not known. The V end was cut by 7 bases, the J end by 0 bases, with 34 bases between. The CDR3 runs to 21 residues. CDR1 and CDR2 (germline): MDHEN, SYDVKM. This entry belongs to a study of OX40 agonist ivuxolimab in advanced cancers. Study-wide findings and caveats: The study observed clonal expansion of CD4+ and CD8+ blood T cells by week 6 at 0.1 to 3.0 mg/kg.

Assay: immunoSEQ multiplex PCR; the TCRdb copy retains only in-frame clones and omits some. The sample holds 65,000 to 95,000 clones, 80% to 90% seen once. The sequencing here drew on CD4+ or CD8+ T cells sorted from blood, taken in a trial of the OX40 agonist ivuxolimab. V and J are TRBV28 and TRBJ2-7, with D perhaps matching TRBD1 or TRBD2 (5 bases each). This sequence was found in an adult with an advanced solid tumor such as melanoma, head and neck, liver or kidney cancer. CDR3 bases: TGTGCCAGCAAGGGGCGATCGTCGATTGGCAGAGAGGGGTTGGGCTCCTACGAGCAGTACTTC. It codes for CASKGRSSIGREGLGSYEQYF.